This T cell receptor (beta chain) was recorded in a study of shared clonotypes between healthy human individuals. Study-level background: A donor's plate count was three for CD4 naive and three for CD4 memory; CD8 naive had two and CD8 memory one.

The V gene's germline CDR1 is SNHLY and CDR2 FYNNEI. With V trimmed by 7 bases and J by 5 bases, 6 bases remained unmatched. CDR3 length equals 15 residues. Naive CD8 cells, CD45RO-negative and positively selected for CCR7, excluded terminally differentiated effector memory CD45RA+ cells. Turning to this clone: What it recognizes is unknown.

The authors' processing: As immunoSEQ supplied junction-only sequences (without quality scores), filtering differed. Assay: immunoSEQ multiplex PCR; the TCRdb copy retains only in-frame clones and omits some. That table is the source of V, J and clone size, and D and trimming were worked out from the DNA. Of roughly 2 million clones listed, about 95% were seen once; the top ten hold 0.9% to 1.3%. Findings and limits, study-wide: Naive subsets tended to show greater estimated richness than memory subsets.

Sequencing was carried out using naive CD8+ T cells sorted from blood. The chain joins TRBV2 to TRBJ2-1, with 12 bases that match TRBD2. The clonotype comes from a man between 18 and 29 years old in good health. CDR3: CASILTSGGDNEQFF. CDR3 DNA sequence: TGTGCCAGCATTTTGACTAGCGGGGGTGACAATGAGCAGTTCTTC.